The 10 T cell receptor beta chains given below trace back to one sample, sequenced in a study of blood T cell repertoires in COVID-19. The table came from immunoSEQ multiplex PCR; TCRdb's copy has only in-frame clones and leaves some out. The data show approximately 310,000 clones, roughly 85% seen once. Sequencing was performed on PBMCs or T cells enriched from blood (not recorded which). The origin of the receptors is a woman in her 30s who had been exposed to COVID-19.

This sequence joins TRBV27 and TRBJ2-1; the D gene is possibly TRBD2 (6 bases). The germline CDR1 and CDR2 sequences are MNHEY and SMNVEV (reference sequence). The CDR3 length is 15 residues. V was shortened by 0 bases and J by 4 bases, with 10 bases between the two germline ends. The CDR3 reads CASSLSAGLYNEQFF. The CDR3 DNA is TGTGCCAGCAGTTTATCGGCGGGGTTATACAATGAGCAGTTCTTC.

The rearrangement uses TRBV18 and TRBJ1-2, with D hard to call. The germline gives CDR1 KGHSH, CDR2 LQKENI. The CDR3 runs 16 residues. V lost 2 bases to trimming and J lost 0 bases, with 13 bases between them. The DNA for the CDR3 is TGTGCCAGCTCACCAAACGAAGCCGCCACTAACTATGGCTACACCTTC. Residues: CASSPNEAATNYGYTF.

CDR3 bases: TGCGCCAGCAGCTTGGTAATGGTCCGGACTAGCGGGAGGCCTGGGGCAAACTACGAGCAGTACTTC. Residues: CASSLVMVRTSGRPGANYEQYF. J is TRBJ2-7 and V is TRBV5-1; 14 bases are shared with TRBD2. There are 22 residues in the CDR3. CDR1 SGHRS and CDR2 YFSETQ come from the germline V gene. The trim removed 0 bases at V and 3 bases at J, leaving 20 bases unmatched.

This chain uses TRBV6-5 with TRBJ2-3; D may be TRBD2 (5 bases). V lost 7 bases, J lost 1 base, and 9 bases lay in between. The CDR3 sequence is 13 residues long. Germline V gives CDR1 MNHEY, CDR2 SVGAGI. The CDR3 nucleotides are TGTGCCAGCATGGCGGGCCGCACAGATACGCAGTATTTT. Translation gives CASMAGRTDTQYF.

This clone has a single count. The chain links TRBV28 to TRBJ1-5; D may be TRBD1 (6 bases). The CDR3 length is 15 residues. In germline, CDR1 is MDHEN, CDR2 SYDVKM. Trimming shortened V by 5 bases and J by 6 bases, and 17 bases separated the two germline ends. The CDR3 reads CASSTIGGGPQPQHF. The CDR3 DNA reads as TGTGCCAGCAGTACCATTGGGGGGGGCCCTCAGCCCCAGCATTTT.

The J gene is TRBJ2-5, the V gene TRBV27, with unresolved D. Germline lookup yields CDR1 MNHEY and CDR2 SMNVEV (reference sequence). CDR3 length: 14 amino acids. Trimming pared 0 bases from V and 4 bases from J, leaving 9 bases between. The CDR3 nucleotides are TGTGCCAGCAGTTTATCGGGCCGCAGAGAGACCCAGTACTTC. Its translation: CASSLSGRRETQYF.

The genes are TRBV4-1 and TRBJ1-4, with 8 positions matching TRBD1. CDR3 length: 14 residues. Germline loops: CDR1 MGHRA, CDR2 YSYEKL. V trimming: 4 bases; J trimming: 7 bases; junction bases outside the gene matches: 5. The CDR3 loop reads CASSLGQGSEKLFF. CDR3 nucleotide sequence: TGCGCCAGCAGCCTTGGACAGGGTAGTGAAAAACTGTTTTTT.

This chain links TRBV9 with TRBJ1-1, with D uncertain. CDR1 SGDLS and CDR2 YYNGEE come from the germline V gene. This CDR3 has 13 residues. Trimming took off 2 bases at V and 5 bases at J, with 10 bases between the two ends. CDR3 sequence (DNA): TGTGCCAGCAGCGTTGGTCAGAAAACTGAAGCTTTCTTT. It codes for CASSVGQKTEAFF.

In its sample, this clone was seen once. The V and J genes are TRBV7-6 and TRBJ1-3; TRBD1 matches at 9 bases. V lost 5 bases and J lost 9; bases outside the gene matches: 11. The germline V gene encodes CDR1 SGHVS and CDR2 FNYEAQ. This CDR3 contains 15 residues. Here the CDR3 DNA reads TGTGCCAGCAGCCCCGTGGACAGGGGAGGGGGCACCATATATTTT. Amino acids: CASSPVDRGGGTIYF.

The chain is built from TRBV14 and TRBJ2-2, with TRBD2 matching over 7 bases. The CDR3 is 15 amino acids. Germline V CDR1 and CDR2: SGHDN, FVKESK. With 5 bases clipped from V and 4 bases from J, the junction kept 7 bases outside the gene matches. CDR3 sequence reads: CASSSSGSPTGELFF. The CDR3 DNA reads as TGTGCCAGCAGCTCTAGCGGCAGCCCCACCGGGGAGCTGTTTTTT.